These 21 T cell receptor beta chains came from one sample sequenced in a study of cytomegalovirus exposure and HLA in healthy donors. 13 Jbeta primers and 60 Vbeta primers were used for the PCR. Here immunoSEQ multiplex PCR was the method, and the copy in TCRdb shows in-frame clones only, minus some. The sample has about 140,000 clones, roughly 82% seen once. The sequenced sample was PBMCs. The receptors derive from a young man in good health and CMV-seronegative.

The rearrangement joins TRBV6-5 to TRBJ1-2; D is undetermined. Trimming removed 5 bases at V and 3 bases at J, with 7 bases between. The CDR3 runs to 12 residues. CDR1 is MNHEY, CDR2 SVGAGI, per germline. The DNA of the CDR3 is TGTGCCAGCAGTCAGGATTACTATGGCTACACCTTC. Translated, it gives CASSQDYYGYTF.

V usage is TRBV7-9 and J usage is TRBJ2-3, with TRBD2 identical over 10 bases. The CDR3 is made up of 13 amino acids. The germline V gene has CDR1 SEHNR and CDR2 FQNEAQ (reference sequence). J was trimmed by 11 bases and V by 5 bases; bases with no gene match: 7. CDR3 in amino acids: CASSPSGGMRQYF. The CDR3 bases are TGTGCCAGCAGCCCTAGCGGGGGAATGAGGCAGTATTTT.

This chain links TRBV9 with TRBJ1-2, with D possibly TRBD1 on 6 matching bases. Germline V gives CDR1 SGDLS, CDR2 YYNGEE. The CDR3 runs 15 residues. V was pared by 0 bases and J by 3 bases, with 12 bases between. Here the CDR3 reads CASSVGGGLDYGYTF. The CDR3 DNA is TGTGCCAGCAGCGTAGGGGGGGGGCTTGACTATGGCTACACCTTC. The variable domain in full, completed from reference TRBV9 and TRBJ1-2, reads DSGVTQTPKHLITATGQRVTLRCSPRSGDLSVYWYQQSLDQGLQFLIQYYNGEERAKGNILERFSAQQFPDLHSELNLSSLELGDSALYFCASSVGGGLDYGYTFGSGTRLTVV.

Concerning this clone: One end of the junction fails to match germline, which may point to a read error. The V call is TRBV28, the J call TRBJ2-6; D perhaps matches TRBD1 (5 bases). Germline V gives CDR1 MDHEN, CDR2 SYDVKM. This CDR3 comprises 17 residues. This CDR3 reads CASSPVADSSGANGLTF. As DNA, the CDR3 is TGTGCCAGCAGTCCTGTCGCAGATTCCTCTGGGGCCAACGGCCTGACTTTC.

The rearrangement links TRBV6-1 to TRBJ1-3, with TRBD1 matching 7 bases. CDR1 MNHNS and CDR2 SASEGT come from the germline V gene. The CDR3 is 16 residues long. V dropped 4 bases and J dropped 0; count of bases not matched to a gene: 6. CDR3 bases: TGTGCCAGCAGTGGGGGGACAGCTCACTCTGGAAACACCATATATTTT. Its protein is CASSGGTAHSGNTIYF.

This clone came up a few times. In DNA form, the CDR3 reads TGCGCCAGCAGCTTGGAAGTGGTGGGGAGCTACGAGCAGTACTTC. As protein: CASSLEVVGSYEQYF. The chain combines TRBV5-1 with TRBJ2-7, with TRBD2 as a possible D gene (5 bases). The CDR3 has 15 amino acids. Trimming shortened V by 0 bases and J by 3 bases, and 13 bases separated the two germline ends. Germline-derived CDR1 and CDR2 are SGHRS and YFSETQ.

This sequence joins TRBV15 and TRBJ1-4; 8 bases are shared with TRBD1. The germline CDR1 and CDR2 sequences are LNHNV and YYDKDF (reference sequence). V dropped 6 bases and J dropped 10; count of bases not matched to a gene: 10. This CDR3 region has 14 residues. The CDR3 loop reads CATRIQGGLGKLFF. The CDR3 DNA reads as TGTGCCACCAGAATACAGGGGGGCTTAGGAAAACTGTTTTTT.

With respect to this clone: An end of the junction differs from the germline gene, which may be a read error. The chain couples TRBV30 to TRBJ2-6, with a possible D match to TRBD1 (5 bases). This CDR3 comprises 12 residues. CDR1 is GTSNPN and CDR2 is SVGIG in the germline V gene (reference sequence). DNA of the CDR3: TGTGCCTGGGACTCTGGGGCCAACGGCCTGACTTTC. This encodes CAWDSGANGLTF.

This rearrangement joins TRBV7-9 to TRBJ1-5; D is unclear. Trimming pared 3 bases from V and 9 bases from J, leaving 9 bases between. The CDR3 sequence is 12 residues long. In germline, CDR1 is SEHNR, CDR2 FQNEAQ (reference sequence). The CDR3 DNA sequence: TGTGCCAGCAGCTTCGACCCGGGGCCCCAGCATTTT. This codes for CASSFDPGPQHF.

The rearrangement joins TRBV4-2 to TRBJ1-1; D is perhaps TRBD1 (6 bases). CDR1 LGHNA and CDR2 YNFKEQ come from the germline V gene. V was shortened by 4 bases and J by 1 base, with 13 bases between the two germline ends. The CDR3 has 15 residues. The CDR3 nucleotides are TGTGCCAGCAGCCCCGAAGGGGGGGGGAACACTGAAGCTTTCTTT. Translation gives CASSPEGGGNTEAFF.

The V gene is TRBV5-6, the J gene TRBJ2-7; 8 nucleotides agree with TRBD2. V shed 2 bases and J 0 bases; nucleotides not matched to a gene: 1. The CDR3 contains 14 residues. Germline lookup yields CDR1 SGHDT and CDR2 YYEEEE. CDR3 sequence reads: CASSFGGVSYEQYF. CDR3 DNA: TGTGCCAGCAGCTTCGGGGGGGTCTCCTACGAGCAGTACTTC.

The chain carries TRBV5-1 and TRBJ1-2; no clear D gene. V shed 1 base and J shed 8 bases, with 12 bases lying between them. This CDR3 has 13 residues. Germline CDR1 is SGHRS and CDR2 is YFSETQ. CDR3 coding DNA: TGCGCCAGCAGCTTGACCCCTCTGGAGGGCTACACCTTC. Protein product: CASSLTPLEGYTF.

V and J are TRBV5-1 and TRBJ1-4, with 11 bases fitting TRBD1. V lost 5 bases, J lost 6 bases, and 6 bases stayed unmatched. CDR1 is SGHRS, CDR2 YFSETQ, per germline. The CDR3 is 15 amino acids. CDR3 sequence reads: CASRDGQGADEKLFF. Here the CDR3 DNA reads TGCGCCAGCAGAGACGGACAGGGGGCTGATGAAAAACTGTTTTTT.

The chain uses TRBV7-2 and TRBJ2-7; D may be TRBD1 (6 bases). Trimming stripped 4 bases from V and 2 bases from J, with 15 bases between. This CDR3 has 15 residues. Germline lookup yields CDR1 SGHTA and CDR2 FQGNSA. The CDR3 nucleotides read TGTGCCAGCAGCTCCACAGGGAATTCGGCCTACGAGCAGTACTTC. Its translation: CASSSTGNSAYEQYF.

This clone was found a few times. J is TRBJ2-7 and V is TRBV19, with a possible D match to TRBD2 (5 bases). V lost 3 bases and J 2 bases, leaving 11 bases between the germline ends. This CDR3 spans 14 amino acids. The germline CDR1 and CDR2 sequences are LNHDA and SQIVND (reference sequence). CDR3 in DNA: TGTGCCAGTAGTATTCCGGGGTTAACCTACGAGCAGTACTTC. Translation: CASSIPGLTYEQYF.

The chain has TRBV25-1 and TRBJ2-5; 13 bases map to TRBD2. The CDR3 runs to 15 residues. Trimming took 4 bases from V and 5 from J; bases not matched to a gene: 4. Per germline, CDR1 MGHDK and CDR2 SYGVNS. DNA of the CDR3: TGTGCCAGCAGTGGACTAGCGGGGGGAGGGGAGACCCAGTACTTC. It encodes CASSGLAGGGETQYF.

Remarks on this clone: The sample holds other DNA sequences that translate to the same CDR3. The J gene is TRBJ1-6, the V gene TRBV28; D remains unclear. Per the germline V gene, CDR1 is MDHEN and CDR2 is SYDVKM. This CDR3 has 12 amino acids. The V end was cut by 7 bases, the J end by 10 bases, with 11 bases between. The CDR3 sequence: CASTSGGSPLHF. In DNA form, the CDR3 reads TGTGCCAGCACCTCGGGAGGGTCACCCCTCCACTTT.

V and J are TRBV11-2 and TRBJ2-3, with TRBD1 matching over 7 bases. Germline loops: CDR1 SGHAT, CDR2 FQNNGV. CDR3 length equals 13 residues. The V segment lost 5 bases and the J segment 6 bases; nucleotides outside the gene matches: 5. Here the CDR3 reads CASSVGTVDTQYF. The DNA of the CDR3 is TGTGCCAGCAGCGTGGGGACAGTGGATACGCAGTATTTT.

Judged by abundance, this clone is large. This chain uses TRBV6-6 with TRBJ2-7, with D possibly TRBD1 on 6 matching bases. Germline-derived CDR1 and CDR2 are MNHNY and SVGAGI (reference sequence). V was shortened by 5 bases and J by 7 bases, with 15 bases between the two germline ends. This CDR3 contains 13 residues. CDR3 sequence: CASSTTPGAEQYF. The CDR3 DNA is TGTGCCAGCAGTACTACCCCAGGGGCGGAGCAGTACTTC.

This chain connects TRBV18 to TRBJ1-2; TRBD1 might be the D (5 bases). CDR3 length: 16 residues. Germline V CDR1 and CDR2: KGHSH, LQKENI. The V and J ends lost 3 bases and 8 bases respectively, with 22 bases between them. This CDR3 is CASSPTAGKAGGGYTF. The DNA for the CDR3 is TGTGCCAGCTCACCCACCGCGGGGAAAGCCGGGGGAGGCTACACCTTC.

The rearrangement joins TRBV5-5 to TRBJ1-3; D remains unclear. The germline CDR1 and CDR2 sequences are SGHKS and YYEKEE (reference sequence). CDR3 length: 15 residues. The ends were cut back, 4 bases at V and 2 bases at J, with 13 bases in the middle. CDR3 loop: CASSAAHAAGNTIYF. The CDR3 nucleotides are TGTGCCAGCAGCGCTGCACACGCCGCTGGAAACACCATATATTTT.